This T cell receptor beta chain was sequenced for a study of blood T cell repertoires in COVID-19. This clone was observed a single time. The CDR3 totals 14 residues. Germline CDR1 is SEHNR and CDR2 is FQNEAQ (reference sequence). V lost 2 bases to trimming and J lost 0 bases, with 7 bases between them. Profiling relied on immunoSEQ multiplex PCR, and the TCRdb table lists in-frame clones only, not all of them. In the table there are roughly 77,000 clones, around 80% of which are singletons. This TCR was sampled from a man between 60 and 70 years old with active or convalescent COVID-19. The chain links TRBV7-9 to TRBJ2-5, with D possibly being TRBD1 (6 bases). The sample taken for sequencing was peripheral blood. CDR3: CASSLTGYQETQYF. CDR3 in DNA: TGTGCCAGCAGCTTAACAGGGTACCAAGAGACCCAGTACTTC.